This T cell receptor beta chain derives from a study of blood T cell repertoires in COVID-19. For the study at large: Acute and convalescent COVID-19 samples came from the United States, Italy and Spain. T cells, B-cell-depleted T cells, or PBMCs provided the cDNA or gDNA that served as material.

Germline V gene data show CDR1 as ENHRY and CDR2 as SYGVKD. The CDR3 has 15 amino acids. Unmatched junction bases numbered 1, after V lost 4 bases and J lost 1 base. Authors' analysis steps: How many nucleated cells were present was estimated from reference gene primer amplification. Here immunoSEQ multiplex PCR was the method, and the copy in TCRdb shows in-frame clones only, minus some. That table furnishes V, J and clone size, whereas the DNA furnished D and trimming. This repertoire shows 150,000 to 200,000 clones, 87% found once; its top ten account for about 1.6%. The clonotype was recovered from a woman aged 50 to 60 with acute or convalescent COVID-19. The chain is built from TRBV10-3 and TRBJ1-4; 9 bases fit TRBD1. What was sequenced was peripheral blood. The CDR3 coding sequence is TGTGCCATCAGTGGACAGGGGGGAACTAATGAAAAACTGTTTTTT. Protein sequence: CAISGQGGTNEKLFF.